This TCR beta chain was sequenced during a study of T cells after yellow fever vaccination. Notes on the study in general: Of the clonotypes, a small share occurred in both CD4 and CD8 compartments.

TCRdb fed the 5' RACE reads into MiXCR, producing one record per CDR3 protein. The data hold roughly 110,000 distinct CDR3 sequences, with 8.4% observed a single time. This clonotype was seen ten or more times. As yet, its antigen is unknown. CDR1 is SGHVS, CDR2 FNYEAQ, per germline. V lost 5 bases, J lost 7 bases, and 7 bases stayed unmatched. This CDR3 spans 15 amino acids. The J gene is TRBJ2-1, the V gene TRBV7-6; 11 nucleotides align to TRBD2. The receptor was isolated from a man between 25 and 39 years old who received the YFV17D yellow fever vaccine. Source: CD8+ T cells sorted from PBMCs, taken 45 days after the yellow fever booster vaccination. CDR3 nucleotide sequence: TGTGCCAGCAGCCTCACGACTAGCGGGATGAATGAGCAGTTCTTC. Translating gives CASSLTTSGMNEQFF.